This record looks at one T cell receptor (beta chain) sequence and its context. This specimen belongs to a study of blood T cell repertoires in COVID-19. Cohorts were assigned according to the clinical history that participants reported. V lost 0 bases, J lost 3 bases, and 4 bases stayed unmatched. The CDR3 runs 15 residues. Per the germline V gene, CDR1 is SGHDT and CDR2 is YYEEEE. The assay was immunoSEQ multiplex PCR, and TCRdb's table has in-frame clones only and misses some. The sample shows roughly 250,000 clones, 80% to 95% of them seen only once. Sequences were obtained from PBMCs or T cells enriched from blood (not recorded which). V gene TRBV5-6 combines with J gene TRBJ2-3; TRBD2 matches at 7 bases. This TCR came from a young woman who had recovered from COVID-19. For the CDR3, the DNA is TGTGCCAGCAGCTTGGTCAGCGGGATAACAGATACGCAGTATTTT. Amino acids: CASSLVSGITDTQYF.